This entry features one T cell receptor (beta chain) sequence. What it binds is not known. The data belong to a study of cytomegalovirus exposure and HLA in healthy donors. Study findings and constraints: CMV serostatus was the sole immune exposure data available.

Researchers ran the PCR with 60 Vbeta and 13 Jbeta primers. Sequencing used immunoSEQ multiplex PCR; TCRdb keeps in-frame clones, though not all of them. The top ten clones hold 0.96% of a sample with 150,000 to 200,000 clones, 82% of them seen once. This CDR3 is 17 amino acids long. V dropped 4 bases and J dropped 3; count of bases not matched to a gene: 5. The germline V gene encodes CDR1 SEHNR and CDR2 FQNEAQ (reference sequence). The TCR originated in a girl aged 2 to 10 in good health and CMV-seropositive. What was sequenced was PBMCs. V is TRBV7-9 and J is TRBJ2-2, with TRBD2 matching over 13 bases. The CDR3, as DNA: TGTGCCAGCAGCTCCCGTGGGACTAGCGGGGACACCGGGGAGCTGTTTTTT. Amino acids: CASSSRGTSGDTGELFF.